The next 20 T cell receptor beta chains were all read from a single sample in a study of naive and memory T cell subsets. General study points: Possibly reflecting memory cells re-expressing CD45RA, a few larger clonotypes occurred in naive repertoires, especially CD8.

An equimolar mix of two oligonucleotides served as the beta constant-region primer for TRBC1 and TRBC2. The ligated cDNA underwent four PCR rounds using SP2 and nested alpha and beta constant-region primers. Each CDR3 protein gets one entry after TCRdb re-called the UMI-ligation and nested PCR reads with MiXCR. The sample has 90,000 to 120,000 distinct CDR3 sequences, roughly 15% seen once. Their antigens are not known. Sequencing was performed on naive CD8+ T cells from blood. All receptors derive from a human donor in good health.

The CDR3 region is CASSPGSGLSYNSPLHF. CDR3 sequence (DNA): TGTGCCAGCTCACCGGGTTCAGGACTCTCCTATAATTCACCCCTCCACTTT. The rearrangement joins TRBV18 to TRBJ1-6; D is uncertain. V shed 3 bases and J shed 0 bases, with 12 bases lying between them. CDR1 is KGHSH and CDR2 is LQKENI in the germline V gene. This CDR3 has 17 amino acids.

This clonotype occurred many times. This sequence joins TRBV7-9 and TRBJ1-1; D unclear. Per the germline V gene, CDR1 is SEHNR and CDR2 is FQNEAQ (reference sequence). V lost 2 bases to trimming and J lost 1 base, with 5 bases between them. CDR3 length: 13 residues. The CDR3 is CASSLNGNTEAFF. The DNA of the CDR3 is TGTGCCAGCAGCTTAAACGGGAACACTGAAGCTTTCTTT.

CDR3: CASGAAGAGELFF. CDR3 in DNA: TGTGCCAGCGGTGCGGCAGGCGCCGGGGAGCTGTTTTTT. The chain couples TRBV9 to TRBJ2-2; D is ambiguous. The V end lost 7 bases, the J end lost 6 bases, and 13 bases lay between the germline ends. CDR1 is SGDLS, CDR2 YYNGEE, per germline. There are 13 residues in the CDR3.

The CDR3 DNA reads as TGTGCCAGCAGCCCGACAGGTTATAGCACAGATACGCAGTATTTT. Translation gives CASSPTGYSTDTQYF. The chain employs TRBV3-1 and TRBJ2-3; tentatively, D is TRBD1 (6 bases). Germline CDR1 reads LGHDT; CDR2 reads YNNKEL (reference sequence). V was clipped by 4 bases and J by 0 bases, with 11 bases between them. The CDR3 has 15 residues.

This clonotype showed up just a few times. The rearrangement joins TRBV6-2 or TRBV6-3 to TRBJ1-1, with D perhaps matching TRBD1 (5 bases). Germline assignment: CDR1 MNHEY and CDR2 SVGEGT. V lost 7 bases and J 3 bases, leaving 9 bases between the germline ends. The CDR3 spans 12 residues. The CDR3 reads CASIGTDTEAFF. In DNA, the CDR3 is TGTGCCAGCATTGGGACGGACACTGAAGCTTTCTTT.

Only a few counts were recorded for this clonotype. V usage is TRBV12-3 or TRBV12-4 and J usage is TRBJ2-5; D is unresolved. The CDR3 loop spans 15 amino acids. Trimming shortened V by 2 bases and J by 2 bases, and 12 bases separated the two germline ends. CDR3 sequence reads: CASSLPSRYQETQYF. The CDR3 nucleotides are TGTGCCAGCAGTTTACCCTCGCGTTATCAAGAGACCCAGTACTTC.

The DNA of the CDR3 is TGTGCCAGCAGTTTGGCGACAGGGGATAATGAGCAGTTCTTC. As protein: CASSLATGDNEQFF. The chain couples TRBV27 to TRBJ2-1; 8 bases align to TRBD1. Germline CDR1 and CDR2: MNHEY and SMNVEV (reference sequence). V was pared by 3 bases and J by 7 bases, with 5 bases of the junction left unmatched. CDR3 length: 14 residues.

This clonotype was observed at least ten times. V and J are TRBV19 and TRBJ2-7, with 12 nucleotides matching TRBD2. After removal of 4 bases from V and 2 bases from J, the junction contained 6 bases not matched to a gene. This CDR3 is built from 16 residues. Germline-derived CDR1 and CDR2 are LNHDA and SQIVND (reference sequence). CDR3 DNA: TGTGCCAGTAGTACCCTACTAGCGGGAGGCGCCTACGAGCAGTACTTC. Translation: CASSTLLAGGAYEQYF.

This clonotype was counted between two and nine times. V usage is TRBV27 and J usage is TRBJ2-2; 8 positions match TRBD1. The ends lost 4 bases at V and 4 bases at J; junction bases unmatched: 2. Looked up from germline, CDR1 is MNHEY and CDR2 is SMNVEV (reference sequence). The CDR3 has 14 amino acids. The CDR3 here is CASSSGQGTGELFF. The DNA of the CDR3 is TGTGCCAGCAGTTCCGGACAGGGCACCGGGGAGCTGTTTTTT.

The chain has TRBV4-3 and TRBJ2-1, with D hard to call. There are 17 residues in the CDR3. Deletions cut 0 bases from V and 0 bases from J, with 12 bases between. Germline V gene lookup returns CDR1 LGHNA and CDR2 YSLEER. In nucleotides, the CDR3 is TGCGCCAGCAGCCAAGACCCGACGGTACGCTCCTACAATGAGCAGTTCTTC. It yields the protein CASSQDPTVRSYNEQFF.

This clonotype was counted a few times. V and J are TRBV7-9 and TRBJ2-5; D is perhaps TRBD2 (6 bases). Trimming took off 1 base at V and 4 bases at J, with 10 bases between the two ends. Germline assignment: CDR1 SEHNR and CDR2 FQNEAQ (reference sequence). The length of the CDR3 is 14 residues. CDR3 loop: CASSLDGGVETQYF. CDR3 DNA sequence: TGTGCCAGCAGCTTAGATGGCGGGGTAGAGACCCAGTACTTC.

This clonotype was picked up a small number of times. The chain is built from TRBV21-1 and TRBJ2-3; TRBD1 is taken as the D call from the table, unchecked against the DNA. TRBV21-1 is a recognized pseudogene. The CDR3 length is 16 residues. DNA for the CDR3: TGTGCCAGCAGCAATACCCCCGTGGCCCCTACAGATACGCAGTATTTT. Amino acid sequence: CASSNTPVAPTDTQYF.

This clonotype was recorded a few times. V and J are TRBV24-1 and TRBJ2-5, with D uncertain. CDR1 and CDR2 from the germline V gene are KGHDR and SFDVKD. The CDR3 consists of 13 residues. V shed 3 bases and J shed 2 bases, with 6 bases lying between them. CDR3 bases: TGTGCCACCAGTGATGGCCAGCAAGAGACCCAGTACTTC. It yields the protein CATSDGQQETQYF.

This clonotype was detected a few times. The rearrangement joins TRBV11-2 to TRBJ2-2; D is uncertain. Trimming shortened V by 5 bases and J by 1 base, and 14 bases separated the two germline ends. Germline CDR1 is SGHAT and CDR2 is FQNNGV. CDR3 length: 16 amino acids. This chain's CDR3 is CASSGVHGWNTGELFF. DNA of the CDR3: TGTGCCAGCAGCGGCGTGCACGGATGGAACACCGGGGAGCTGTTTTTT.

This clonotype has just a few counts. This chain joins TRBV9 and TRBJ1-1, with D unresolved. The CDR3 totals 13 residues. V was pared by 3 bases and J by 6 bases, with 12 bases between. Germline assignment: CDR1 SGDLS and CDR2 YYNGEE. The CDR3 sequence: CASSEFHGAEAFF. In nucleotides, the CDR3 is TGTGCCAGCAGCGAGTTTCATGGGGCTGAAGCTTTCTTT.

This clonotype was seen at least ten times. The J gene is TRBJ2-2, the V gene TRBV18; 7 bases fit TRBD1. Germline lookup yields CDR1 KGHSH and CDR2 LQKENI. Trimming took 2 bases from V and 6 from J; bases not matched to a gene: 12. The CDR3 is 17 amino acids. The CDR3 DNA sequence: TGTGCCAGCTCACCAACGCTCGGCAGGGGGAAAGCCGGGGAGCTGTTTTTT. It specifies CASSPTLGRGKAGELFF.

The chain has TRBV7-9 and TRBJ2-2, with D tentatively TRBD1 (6 bases). This CDR3 is 14 amino acids long. The germline V and J ends were trimmed by 5 bases and 9 bases, with 16 bases remaining between them. Germline V gene lookup returns CDR1 SEHNR and CDR2 FQNEAQ (reference sequence). The CDR3 spells CASSGGWGHRELFF. CDR3 sequence (DNA): TGTGCCAGCAGCGGGGGCTGGGGCCACCGGGAGCTGTTTTTT.

This clonotype was counted only a few times. The V call is TRBV20-1, the J call TRBJ2-7; TRBD1 agrees at 7 bases. The CDR3 has 14 amino acids. V was pared by 6 bases and J by 5 bases, with 13 bases of the junction left unmatched. CDR1 and CDR2 from the germline V gene are DFQATT and SNEGSKA (reference sequence). CDR3 sequence (DNA): TGCAGTGCCTCACGCAGGGGGTTTACTCACGAGCAGTACTTC. It specifies CSASRRGFTHEQYF.

V and J are TRBV7-6 and TRBJ2-3; D not resolved. Trimming removed 3 bases at V and 6 bases at J, with 10 bases between. Germline V gene data show CDR1 as SGHVS and CDR2 as FNYEAQ. The CDR3 has 13 amino acids. CDR3 in DNA: TGTGCCAGCAGCTTTGGGTTTGCGGATACGCAGTATTTT. This encodes CASSFGFADTQYF.

V is TRBV19 and J is TRBJ2-7; D may be TRBD1 (6 bases). Trimming removed 0 bases from V and 2 bases from J, with 14 bases in between. Per germline, CDR1 LNHDA and CDR2 SQIVND (reference sequence). CDR3 length equals 16 residues. The chain's CDR3 is CASSIDPRTATYEQYF. The CDR3 DNA reads as TGTGCCAGTAGTATAGATCCCCGGACAGCCACCTACGAGCAGTACTTC.